Included here is one T cell receptor (beta chain) sequence, with context. V lost 1 base and J lost 1, with 7 bases in between. Germline-derived CDR1 and CDR2 are SQVTM and ANQGSEA. The CDR3 is 13 amino acids. The sample originates from a study of T cell responses to AZD1222 COVID-19 vaccine. Repertoires were generated with immunoSEQ multiplex PCR, while TCRdb's copy carries only in-frame clones and drops some. The sample contains about 75,000 clones, roughly 84% of which appear only once. The sample in question was peripheral blood, obtained 28 days after the second AZD1222 dose. This chain connects TRBV29-1 to TRBJ1-1, with D possibly being TRBD1 (5 bases). The source of this sequence is an adult who received the AZD1222 COVID-19 vaccine. CDR3 loop: CSVEARANTEAFF. For the CDR3, the DNA is TGCAGCGTTGAAGCCAGGGCGAACACTGAAGCTTTCTTT.